Listed below are T cell receptor beta chains from one sample, sequenced in a study of T cell responses to AZD1222 COVID-19 vaccine. Produced via immunoSEQ multiplex PCR; TCRdb's table is partial and in-frame only. The sample lists 45,000 or so clones, 83% occurring once. Sequenced material: peripheral blood, taken on day 0 of AZD1222 vaccination. The receptor source for this set is an adult in good health. The conserved cysteine and the conserved F or W are not part of the CDR3 here. Fields, in order: V gene, J gene, CDR3 protein.

>TRBV19|TRBJ1-1
ASSMWGAQGNTEAF
>TRBV5-1|TRBJ2-7
ASSLDGNEQY
>TRBV27|TRBJ2-1
ASSLQGRATEQF
>TRBV15|TRBJ2-7
ATSRGQGIEQY
>TRBV11-2|TRBJ2-7
ASSLGSAPQGTYEQY
>TRBV3-1/TRBV3-2|TRBJ2-7
ASSDSGSRAYEQY
>TRBV7-3|TRBJ2-7
ASSSGLAGVGEQY
>TRBV28|TRBJ2-7
ASSPMWLAGEGEQY
>TRBV28|TRBJ2-7
ASRGQQNSYEQY
>TRBV30|TRBJ2-3
AWSVGGTPRHTQY
>TRBV7-2|TRBJ2-1
ASSFGSSGRLNEQF
>TRBV12-3/TRBV12-4|TRBJ2-7
ASREDGYYEQY
>TRBV18|TRBJ1-4
ASSPSRTNEKLF
>TRBV5-1|TRBJ2-6
ASSLGWSSGANVLT
>TRBV3-1/TRBV3-2|TRBJ2-1
ASSQEGTGTFDEQF
>TRBV27|TRBJ2-2
ASSPPTGELF
>TRBV5-1|TRBJ2-7
ASSPNPQGSSYEQY
>TRBV6-5|TRBJ2-5
ASSPSGLRETQY
>TRBV2|TRBJ2-2
ASSPGRRTGELF
>TRBV28|TRBJ2-7
ASSFWGTYEQY
>TRBV10-1|TRBJ2-7
ASSETAASTEQY
>TRBV5-8|TRBJ1-3
ASSPGLIFSGNTIY
>TRBV6-1|TRBJ2-4
ASSEEGATYIQY
>TRBV5-5|TRBJ1-1
ASEGGGYTEAF
>TRBV10-1|TRBJ2-3
ASSEGTSGRDTQY
>TRBV6-5|TRBJ1-5
ASRYTQGSNQPQH
>TRBV4-1|TRBJ2-2
ASSQGRRQGADGELF
>TRBV5-6|TRBJ2-5
ASSFGGRETQY
>TRBV18|TRBJ2-5
ASSSRGVQETQY
>TRBV5-1|TRBJ1-4
ASSLVGFDEKLF
>TRBV6-1|TRBJ1-2
ASSDQWTGGFYGYT
>TRBV5-1|TRBJ2-7
ASSFLAESYEQY
>TRBV7-2|TRBJ2-1
ASSPMLLSGGYNEQF
>TRBV7-2|TRBJ1-3
ASSPDRGGNTIY
>TRBV3-1/TRBV3-2|TRBJ1-6
ASSQVSSNSPLH
>TRBV11-2|TRBJ2-7
ASSFGEIGMEQY
>TRBV9|TRBJ2-2
ASSQGRAGELF
>TRBV5-1|TRBJ1-4
ASSLLRAENEKLF
>TRBV18|TRBJ2-3
ASSPGLFPDTQY
>TRBV7-9|TRBJ2-5
ASSSTRAPKGETQY
>TRBV14|TRBJ2-3
ASSQRARGLDTQY
>TRBV10-3|TRBJ2-7
AISEPWDRGAYEQY
>TRBV11-2|TRBJ2-7
ASSSVARDLWEQY
>TRBV15|TRBJ2-7
ATSRDGSGGSWRYEQY
>TRBV3-1/TRBV3-2|TRBJ2-1
ASSTFSSGSNEQF
>TRBV7-6|TRBJ2-7
ASSLDAGLKYYPGYEQY
>TRBV5-4|TRBJ2-3
ASSLSVDTQY
>TRBV28|TRBJ2-7
ASSAPAGLEQY
>TRBV27|TRBJ2-1
ASSPGTNNNEQF
>TRBV7-2|TRBJ1-2
ASSLGWDGYT
>TRBV5-4|TRBJ2-7
ASSLWGGTYEQY
>TRBV5-1|TRBJ1-2
ASSLAGEQGIGGYT
>TRBV7-8|TRBJ1-2
ASSAPRVATYYGYT
>TRBV30|TRBJ2-1
AWTIGDRPYNEQF
>TRBV10-3|TRBJ1-1
AISGDTSNTEAF